The 26 T cell receptor beta chains listed next were all sequenced from one sample in a study of T cell changes during pregnancy in multiple sclerosis. The protocol was immunoSEQ multiplex PCR, while the TCRdb copy is restricted to in-frame clones and leaves out a portion. The table includes around 99,000 clones, almost 95% detected once. The sample here was peripheral blood, taken in the first trimester of pregnancy. The receptors derive from a female donor with multiple sclerosis, enrolled in a pregnancy study.

The chain carries TRBV5-5 and TRBJ2-7, with 13 nucleotides matching TRBD2. Losses at the gene ends were 0 bases for V and 5 bases for J; bases not matched to a gene: 5. CDR1 is SGHKS, CDR2 YYEKEE, per germline (reference sequence). The CDR3 has 16 residues. Here the CDR3 DNA reads TGTGCCAGCAGCTTGGTAACTAGCGGGAGGGAGAACGAGCAGTACTTC. Amino acids: CASSLVTSGRENEQYF.

The V gene is TRBV6-6, the J gene TRBJ2-7, with D perhaps matching TRBD2 (5 bases). Germline CDR1 and CDR2: MNHNY and SVGAGI (reference sequence). V dropped 2 bases and J dropped 5 bases, with 10 bases sitting between them. This CDR3 spans 13 amino acids. The CDR3 loop reads CASSYPTRNEQYF. CDR3 bases: TGTGCCAGCAGTTACCCAACTAGGAACGAGCAGTACTTC.

V usage is TRBV7-2 and J usage is TRBJ2-3; D might be TRBD2 (6 bases). Looked up from germline, CDR1 is SGHTA and CDR2 is FQGNSA. The CDR3 runs to 15 residues. V lost 4 bases, J lost 3 bases, and 14 bases lay in between. CDR3 protein: CASSSRLVSTDTQYF. CDR3 DNA sequence: TGTGCCAGCAGCTCGAGACTAGTCTCGACAGATACGCAGTATTTT.

This sequence joins TRBV5-5 and TRBJ2-5; 13 bases fit TRBD2. Germline V gene sequence: CDR1 SGHKS, CDR2 YYEKEE (reference sequence). J gave up 2 bases and V 6 bases, and 4 bases lay outside the gene matches. The CDR3 loop spans 15 amino acids. The CDR3, as DNA: TGTGCCAGCACCGCGGGACTAGCGGGACAAGAGACCCAGTACTTC. It translates to CASTAGLAGQETQYF.

V is TRBV27 and J is TRBJ2-1; possible D gene TRBD2, 5 bases. There are 12 residues in the CDR3. V was pared by 2 bases and J by 8 bases, with 7 bases between. CDR1 and CDR2 (germline): MNHEY, SMNVEV (reference sequence). The CDR3 DNA reads as TGTGCCAGCAGTTTAGGGCGGGATGAGCAGTTCTTC. It specifies CASSLGRDEQFF.

The V and J genes are TRBV28 and TRBJ2-1, with TRBD2 matching over 11 bases. Germline lookup yields CDR1 MDHEN and CDR2 SYDVKM. V trimming: 7 bases; J trimming: 5 bases; junction bases outside the gene matches: 7. CDR3 length equals 15 residues. The CDR3 region has the DNA TGTGCCAGCACACTACTAGCGGGAGCTAACAATGAGCAGTTCTTC. Amino acids: CASTLLAGANNEQFF.

The rearrangement uses TRBV5-4 and TRBJ2-1; TRBD1 aligns across 10 bases. Germline V gives CDR1 SGHNT, CDR2 YYREEE (reference sequence). The CDR3 length is 16 residues. Trimming at V came to 4 bases and at J to 5 bases, leaving 9 bases not matched to a gene. The CDR3 DNA sequence: TGTGCCAGCAGCCCTGGGGACAGGGGCTACAACAATGAGCAGTTCTTC. Translating it yields CASSPGDRGYNNEQFF.

V and J are TRBV19 and TRBJ1-5; TRBD1 agrees at 7 bases. From germline, CDR1 is LNHDA and CDR2 SQIVND (reference sequence). The CDR3 contains 15 residues. Trimming removed 10 bases from V and 5 bases from J; junction bases left unmatched: 14. CDR3 in amino acids: CATSILGQRDQPQHF. The CDR3 DNA reads as TGTGCCACCTCGATCTTGGGACAGCGGGATCAGCCCCAGCATTTT.

The chain carries TRBV30 and TRBJ2-1; no firm D call. V was shortened by 0 bases and J by 3 bases, with 6 bases between the two germline ends. This CDR3 is built from 13 residues. Germline values: CDR1 GTSNPN, CDR2 SVGIG (reference sequence). In DNA, the CDR3 is TGTGCCTGGAGTGTACACGACTACAATGAGCAGTTCTTC. This encodes CAWSVHDYNEQFF. The entire variable domain, with the rest obtained from reference TRBV30 and TRBJ2-1, is as follows: SQTIHQWPATLVQPVGSPLSLECTVEGTSNPNLYWYRQAAGRGLQLLFYSVGIGQISSEVPQNLSASRPQDRQFILSSKKLLLSDSGFYLCAWSVHDYNEQFFGPGTRLTVL.

V and J are TRBV28 and TRBJ2-7; D is ambiguous. CDR1 is MDHEN and CDR2 is SYDVKM in the germline V gene. The CDR3 loop spans 15 amino acids. V was pared by 6 bases and J by 4 bases, with 19 bases between. DNA for the CDR3: TGTGCCAGCAGCCCTAGGAGAGCCCTCGGATACGAGCAGTACTTC. It translates to CASSPRRALGYEQYF.

The chain has TRBV14 and TRBJ2-7; 8 nucleotides agree with TRBD2. The CDR3 totals 14 residues. Germline V lookup: CDR1 SGHDN, CDR2 FVKESK. The junction had 8 bases not matched to a gene; V was cut back by 5 bases and J by 5 bases. CDR3 amino acids: CASSVGLAPHEQYF. CDR3 sequence (DNA): TGTGCCAGCAGCGTCGGACTAGCTCCCCACGAGCAGTACTTC.

The CDR3: CASSLWPRQGEWSNQPQHF. The CDR3 nucleotides read TGTGCCAGCAGTTTATGGCCTCGCCAGGGTGAATGGAGCAATCAGCCCCAGCATTTT. The chain uses TRBV28 and TRBJ1-5; D may be TRBD1 (5 bases). The length of the CDR3 is 19 residues. The germline V and J ends were trimmed by 0 bases and 1 base, with 19 bases remaining between them. In germline, CDR1 is MDHEN, CDR2 SYDVKM.

This chain joins TRBV5-1 and TRBJ2-3; D unresolved. This CDR3 has 15 amino acids. Germline CDR1 and CDR2: SGHRS and YFSETQ. Trimming shortened V by 5 bases and J by 2 bases, and 15 bases separated the two germline ends. The chain's CDR3 is CASRLRSTSTDTQYF. CDR3 DNA: TGCGCCAGCAGGTTACGGTCCACGTCCACAGATACGCAGTATTTT. The variable domain in full, completed from reference TRBV5-1 and TRBJ2-3, reads KAGVTQTPRYLIKTRGQQVTLSCSPISGHRSVSWYQQTPGQGLQFLFEYFSETQRNKGNFPGRFSGRQFSNSRSEMNVSTLELGDSALYLCASRLRSTSTDTQYFGPGTRLTVL.

J is TRBJ2-3 and V is TRBV29-1; tentative D call: TRBD2 (6 bases). Germline values: CDR1 SQVTM, CDR2 ANQGSEA. The ends were cut back, 4 bases at V and 3 bases at J, with 11 bases in the middle. This CDR3 spans 13 amino acids. The CDR3 DNA follows: TGCAGCGTTGGGGGACTCCGAACAGATACGCAGTATTTT. This gives the protein CSVGGLRTDTQYF.

The sample holds one count of this clone. The V call is TRBV7-6, the J call TRBJ1-4; TRBD1 agrees at 10 bases. Unmatched junction bases numbered 7, after V lost 3 bases and J lost 6 bases. Germline assignment: CDR1 SGHVS and CDR2 FNYEAQ. The CDR3 length is 16 residues. The CDR3 DNA follows: TGTGCCAGCAGCTTCCCCACCGGGACAGGGGATGAAAAACTGTTTTTT. Its protein product is CASSFPTGTGDEKLFF.

V and J are TRBV27 and TRBJ1-2, with 8 nucleotides matching TRBD1. The CDR3 sequence is 14 residues long. Looked up from germline, CDR1 is MNHEY and CDR2 is SMNVEV (reference sequence). With 3 bases clipped from V and 7 bases from J, the junction kept 7 bases outside the gene matches. For the CDR3, the DNA is TGTGCCAGCAGTTTCGGGCAGGGGGCGCTTGGCTACACCTTC. Its translation is CASSFGQGALGYTF.

The V and J genes are TRBV9 and TRBJ2-1; the D is unclear. The CDR3 has 12 residues. Germline CDR1 and CDR2: SGDLS and YYNGEE. Trimming shortened V by 3 bases and J by 2 bases, and 3 bases separated the two germline ends. The CDR3 loop reads CASSATYNEQFF. CDR3 DNA: TGTGCCAGCAGCGCCACCTACAATGAGCAGTTCTTC.

The chain employs TRBV5-1 and TRBJ2-4; tentatively, D is TRBD2 (5 bases). The CDR3 sequence is 13 residues long. The ends were cut back, 0 bases at V and 8 bases at J, with 9 bases in the middle. Looked up from germline, CDR1 is SGHRS and CDR2 is YFSETQ. CDR3 in DNA: TGCGCCAGCAGCTTGGGAGGGCGAGACATTCAGTACTTC. It codes for CASSLGGRDIQYF.

This clone was seen a single time. The chain combines TRBV2 with TRBJ2-7, with TRBD2 as a possible D gene (5 bases). From germline, CDR1 is SNHLY and CDR2 FYNNEI. The CDR3 contains 15 residues. V lost 2 bases and J 2 bases, leaving 13 bases between the germline ends. CDR3 region: CASSEMDSLPYEQYF. The CDR3 coding sequence is TGTGCCAGCAGTGAAATGGACTCTCTCCCCTACGAGCAGTACTTC.

V and J are TRBV10-3 and TRBJ2-1, with 7 nucleotides matching TRBD2. The CDR3 runs 13 residues. Trimming removed 7 bases from V and 4 bases from J; junction bases left unmatched: 4. The germline V gene encodes CDR1 ENHRY and CDR2 SYGVKD. Here the CDR3 reads CAITREAYNEQFF. CDR3 bases: TGTGCCATCACACGGGAGGCGTACAATGAGCAGTTCTTC.

In this sample, this clone turned up once. The rearrangement joins TRBV19 to TRBJ1-1; 8 bases are a match to TRBD1. J lost 4 bases, V lost 3 bases, and 7 bases had no gene match. CDR1 LNHDA and CDR2 SQIVND come from the germline V gene (reference sequence). This CDR3 comprises 15 residues. DNA of the CDR3: TGTGCCAGTAGTATCTCGGGCAGGGGGCTCACTGAAGCTTTCTTT. Amino acids: CASSISGRGLTEAFF. The whole variable domain, filled in from reference TRBV19 and TRBJ1-1, reads DGGITQSPKYLFRKEGQNVTLSCEQNLNHDAMYWYRQDPGQGLRLIYYSQIVNDFQKGDIAEGYSVSREKKESFPLTVTSAQKNPTAFYLCASSISGRGLTEAFFGQGTRLTVV.

The J gene is TRBJ2-4, the V gene TRBV28, with TRBD1 as a possible D gene (7 bases). Per germline, CDR1 MDHEN and CDR2 SYDVKM. V was clipped by 4 bases and J by 15 bases, with 16 bases between them. This CDR3 contains 12 residues. CDR3 DNA sequence: TGTGCCAGCAGTTCAGGGGGGCCCCAGTCGTACTTC. It is translated as CASSSGGPQSYF.

CDR3: CASSTSGIFYNEQFF. The DNA of the CDR3 is TGCGCCAGCAGCACAAGCGGGATATTTTACAATGAGCAGTTCTTC. The V gene is TRBV5-1, the J gene TRBJ2-1, with 7 bases lining up with TRBD2. CDR1 and CDR2 (germline): SGHRS, YFSETQ. The length of the CDR3 is 15 residues. J gave up 4 bases and V 4 bases, and 8 bases lay outside the gene matches.

Only one count was recorded for this clone. The gene calls are TRBV28 and TRBJ2-7, with a weak D call TRBD2 (5 bases). CDR1 is MDHEN and CDR2 is SYDVKM in the germline V gene. CDR3 size: 13 residues. The V and J ends lost 2 bases and 3 bases respectively, with 8 bases between them. Written as DNA, the CDR3 is TGTGCCAGCAGTTTAACGGGAATCTACGAGCAGTACTTC. Its translation: CASSLTGIYEQYF.

The chain has TRBV5-1 and TRBJ2-7; 13 nucleotides line up with TRBD2. CDR1 and CDR2 from the germline V gene are SGHRS and YFSETQ. V lost 0 bases to trimming and J lost 6 bases; unmatched junction nucleotides: 6. CDR3 length equals 16 residues. Written as DNA, the CDR3 is TGCGCCAGCAGCTTGGGACTAGCGGGAGGCGGTGGCGAGCAGTACTTC. Its protein product is CASSLGLAGGGGEQYF.

This sequence joins TRBV2 and TRBJ2-7; no clear D. The CDR3 extends over 11 amino acids. CDR1 is SNHLY, CDR2 FYNNEI, per germline. V dropped 6 bases and J dropped 1 base, with 4 bases sitting between them. For the CDR3, the DNA is TGTGCCAGCAGGGAGTCCTACGAGCAGTACTTC. Its translation is CASRESYEQYF.